These T cell receptor beta chains were read from a single sample in a study of blood T cell repertoires in COVID-19. The data were produced by immunoSEQ multiplex PCR, yet TCRdb's version contains in-frame clones alone and is incomplete. The profile shows roughly 150,000 clones, about 83% of them singletons. The sequencing sample was made of peripheral blood. These receptors all stem from a woman older than 75 with COVID-19, enrolled during active disease. Both conserved end residues are part of each CDR3. Each record gives: clone size, J gene, D gene, CDR3 length, V gene, CDR3 protein. D genes are given only for firm matches. Clone sizes are given selectively: once, few, many, or a class where the clone is expanded.

>once|TRBJ2-5|TRBD1|15|TRBV27
CASSLGQAGGETQYF
>.|TRBJ2-2|TRBD2|16|TRBV4-1
CASSLAGGPIAGELFF
>once|TRBJ2-2|.|15|TRBV9
CASSVVDSKAGELFF
>.|TRBJ1-3|TRBD1|14|TRBV19
CASSRTGGTDTIYF
>.|TRBJ2-5|TRBD1|16|TRBV15
CATSRDGTGSRETQYF
>.|TRBJ1-5|.|14|TRBV30
CAWSTWTGNQPQHF
>.|TRBJ2-1|TRBD2|17|TRBV18
CASSPRGGLAGYNEQFF
>.|TRBJ2-1|TRBD2|18|TRBV5-1
CASSPGLAGGLINNEQFF
>.|TRBJ2-7|TRBD1|14|TRBV30
CAWNPGGISYEQYF
>.|TRBJ2-1|.|13|TRBV7-3
CASSLFSEYEQFF
>.|TRBJ1-4|.|15|TRBV3-1/TRBV3-2
CASSMTGFTNEKLFF
>.|TRBJ2-5|.|15|TRBV18
CASSPTDSRPETQYF
>.|TRBJ2-1|TRBD2|18|TRBV3-1/TRBV3-2
CASSQRASGPKPYNEQFF
>.|TRBJ2-7|.|18|TRBV10-3
CAISEKGRKTDLGYEQYF
>.|TRBJ2-3|.|15|TRBV27
CASSLIPLAKDTQYF
>.|TRBJ2-7|.|12|TRBV10-3
CAISEIPGEQYF
>once|TRBJ2-7|.|15|TRBV5-1
CASSPSSQGSYEQYF
>.|TRBJ2-3|.|13|TRBV3-1/TRBV3-2
CATEARGTDTQYF
>.|TRBJ2-7|TRBD2|15|TRBV9
CASSLGLAGDYEQYF
>.|TRBJ2-1|.|20|TRBV6-2/TRBV6-3
CASSKRQNFVAVSSYNEQFF
>.|TRBJ2-1|.|18|TRBV7-3
CASSSSPLATSSYNEQFF
>.|TRBJ2-7|TRBD2|15|TRBV7-3
CASSPTSASTYEQYF
>.|TRBJ1-5|.|15|TRBV19
CATWSTPYSNQPQHF
>.|TRBJ2-1|TRBD1|13|TRBV30
CAWSVQGAGEQFF
>.|TRBJ1-5|.|14|TRBV19
CASSTWRDNQPQHF
>.|TRBJ2-3|.|15|TRBV11-2
CASSHRDTSTDTQYF
>.|TRBJ2-7|.|14|TRBV7-2
CASSLNLGHYEQYF